A selection of T cell receptor beta chains follows, all from one sample in a study of shared clonotypes between healthy human individuals. Data came from immunoSEQ multiplex PCR; TCRdb stores just in-frame clones and leaves some out. This sample has about 2.1 million clones; just over 90% occur once, and the top ten carry around 1.7%. Sequencing was carried out using naive CD8+ T cells from PBMCs. The receptors were gathered from a man aged 18 to 35 in good health. Some clones in this sample may be carry-over from other donors' samples. Each CDR3 is given with its conserved first and last residue.

v_gene	j_gene	CDR3aa
TRBV7-6	TRBJ2-1	CASSLEVPGSSYNEQFF
TRBV7-9	TRBJ1-2	CASSLPGQELMYGYTF
TRBV15	TRBJ1-5	CATSRDKGAVQPQHF
TRBV27	TRBJ2-7	CASSPVGGYEQYF
TRBV4-1	TRBJ1-3	CASSQVAQGAGNTIYF
TRBV4-1	TRBJ1-1	CASSHQLGDGEAFF
TRBV6-6	TRBJ1-2	CASSPMGAINYGYTF
TRBV7-7	TRBJ2-2	CASSSGTGNTGELFF
TRBV27	TRBJ2-3	CASSLWGPSTDTQYF
TRBV15	TRBJ1-2	CATSLPDSYGYTF
TRBV7-9	TRBJ2-2	CASSQDSTPNTGELFF
TRBV4-1	TRBJ1-5	CASSQHGTGKPQHF
TRBV28	TRBJ2-7	CASSWTLSEEQYF
TRBV14	TRBJ1-2	CASSPLRTANYGYTF
TRBV7-9	TRBJ2-3	CASSLGLVGTDTQYF
TRBV29-1	TRBJ2-3	CSVAGGGEDTQYF
TRBV27	TRBJ1-2	CASSLYRGALGYTF
TRBV18	TRBJ2-7	CASSPGTTGPYMGYEQYF
TRBV27	TRBJ2-1	CASSLGREGYNEQFF
TRBV11-2	TRBJ2-7	CASSLDPMTGLEQYF
TRBV27	TRBJ2-1	CASSLSLVVFQGGGEQFF
TRBV19	TRBJ2-3	CATTGGTDTQYF
TRBV30	TRBJ1-3	CAWDRGPFSGNTIYF
TRBV11-2	TRBJ2-1	CASRYRDRGYDEQFF
TRBV7-9	TRBJ2-3	CASSLYTDTQYF
TRBV27	TRBJ2-5	CASSLIGEETQYF
TRBV27	TRBJ2-7	CASSFLAGANEQYF
TRBV28	TRBJ2-7	CASFDRDSYEQYF
TRBV7-2	TRBJ2-7	CASSLVRGHYEQYF
TRBV7-9	TRBJ2-2	CASSLVQGTVGELFF
TRBV11-2	TRBJ2-3	CASRLTPRPSTDTQYF
TRBV19	TRBJ1-1	CASSAGPMNTEAFF
TRBV4-1	TRBJ2-7	CASSRLATREALGEQYF
TRBV5-1	TRBJ2-2	CASSPGTGGVTGELFF
TRBV4-1	TRBJ1-5	CASSQIGQGEVQPQHF
TRBV7-9	TRBJ2-7	CASGRENFYEQYF
TRBV7-8	TRBJ2-1	CATQGRDTYNEQFF
TRBV5-4	TRBJ2-1	CASSLSWNEQFF
TRBV4-3	TRBJ2-4	CASSLTLVTGVGFGIQYF
TRBV4-1	TRBJ2-3	CASSPFGSDTDTQYF
TRBV15	TRBJ1-1	CATSRVWVNTEAFF
TRBV5-6	TRBJ2-7	CASSLGAGFNEQYF
TRBV7-2	TRBJ1-2	CASSETRARGYYYGYTF
TRBV29-1	TRBJ2-4	CSVESGRGAKNIQYF
TRBV7-8	TRBJ2-1	CASSLWLGAGYNEQFF
TRBV7-6	TRBJ2-1	CASSTPLGGEYNEQFF
TRBV5-1	TRBJ2-7	CASSFRGSPTEQYF
TRBV14	TRBJ1-2	CASSQWTGASYGYTF
TRBV6-6	TRBJ2-5	CASIPRRGQETQYF
TRBV5-5	TRBJ2-5	CASSQRRLGPQETQYF
TRBV19	TRBJ2-4	CASSKRGTARVAKNIQYF
TRBV4-1	TRBJ2-3	CASSQSGGRADTQYF
TRBV6-5	TRBJ2-7	CASSYSSGPLTYEQYF
TRBV1	TRBJ2-7	CTSSPGQDEQYF
TRBV4-3	TRBJ2-3	CASSQETPSGRSDTQYF